Listed below are T cell receptor beta chains from one sample, sequenced in a study of blood T cell repertoires in COVID-19. TCRdb keeps only in-frame clones here, not all; method: immunoSEQ multiplex PCR. The table has roughly 150,000 clones, under 80% seen once. The sequenced material came from peripheral blood. The receptor set was obtained from a man in his 70s with acute or convalescent COVID-19. Each CDR3 is given with its conserved first and last residue. The order of the fields is J gene, V gene, D gene, clone size, CDR3 DNA, CDR3 protein. The D gene is left open where the match is weak. Clone size is stated in some rows and not others, as once, few, many or a class when expanded.

>TRBJ1-1|TRBV10-3|NA|NA
TGTGCCATCAGTGAGAAGGGAACGGGACAACCTGAAGCTTTCTTT
CAISEKGTGQPEAFF
>TRBJ2-3|TRBV12-5|TRBD2|NA
TGTGCTAGTGGTTTGGCAGTAGCGGGAGTGTCAGATACGCAGTATTTT
CASGLAVAGVSDTQYF
>TRBJ1-2|TRBV27|TRBD1|once
TGTGCCAGCAGGACAGGGGGCTCTGGCTACACCTTC
CASRTGGSGYTF
>TRBJ1-5|TRBV6-5|NA|NA
TGTGCCAGCAGTTGGAGATATAGCAATCAGCCCCAGCATTTT
CASSWRYSNQPQHF
>TRBJ1-1|TRBV9|TRBD1|NA
TGTGCCAGCAGCGTAGCCGGAGATACAGGGACAGGGGGCAAGGCTTTCTTT
CASSVAGDTGTGGKAFF
>TRBJ2-7|TRBV28|NA|few
TGTGCCAGCAGTCAACAGGGTTTTTTCTACGAGCAGTACTTC
CASSQQGFFYEQYF
>TRBJ2-5|TRBV5-5|TRBD2|NA
TGTGCCAGCAGCTTGGCGCAGGGAGGGCTCGAGACCCAGTACTTC
CASSLAQGGLETQYF
>TRBJ2-2|TRBV7-9|NA|NA
TGTGCCAGCAGCTTCTATATGGGGCCCACCGGGGAGCTGTTTTTT
CASSFYMGPTGELFF
>TRBJ2-1|TRBV11-2|NA|NA
TGTGCCAGCAGCTTAGATATAGATTACAATGAGCAGTTCTTC
CASSLDIDYNEQFF
>TRBJ2-5|TRBV2|TRBD2|few
TGTGCCAGCAGAGAAAGCGGGGGGGCCCAGGAGACCCAGTACTTC
CASRESGGAQETQYF
>TRBJ2-3|TRBV10-3|TRBD2|NA
TGTGCCATCAGTGTAGGCGGGAGCGGAGCAGATACGCAGTATTTT
CAISVGGSGADTQYF
>TRBJ2-3|TRBV3-1/TRBV3-2|TRBD2|NA
TGTGCCAGCAGCCAGAGACTAGCCTGGACGCAGTATTTT
CASSQRLAWTQYF
>TRBJ1-5|TRBV19|TRBD1|NA
TGTGCCAGTTCAGGACAGGGGGCTTTCCAGCCCCAGCATTTT
CASSGQGAFQPQHF
>TRBJ2-1|TRBV7-2|TRBD1|NA
TGTGCCAGCAGCTTAGGGCCCGGGACAGGGAGTTCACGTGAGCAGTTCTTC
CASSLGPGTGSSREQFF
>TRBJ2-1|TRBV11-2|NA|NA
TGTGCCAGCAGGGTCTATCGGGGGGCTGGTGAGCAGTTCTTC
CASRVYRGAGEQFF
>TRBJ2-3|TRBV29-1|TRBD1|NA
TGCAGCGTCGGGACAGGGGCTCATTCAGATACGCAGTATTTT
CSVGTGAHSDTQYF